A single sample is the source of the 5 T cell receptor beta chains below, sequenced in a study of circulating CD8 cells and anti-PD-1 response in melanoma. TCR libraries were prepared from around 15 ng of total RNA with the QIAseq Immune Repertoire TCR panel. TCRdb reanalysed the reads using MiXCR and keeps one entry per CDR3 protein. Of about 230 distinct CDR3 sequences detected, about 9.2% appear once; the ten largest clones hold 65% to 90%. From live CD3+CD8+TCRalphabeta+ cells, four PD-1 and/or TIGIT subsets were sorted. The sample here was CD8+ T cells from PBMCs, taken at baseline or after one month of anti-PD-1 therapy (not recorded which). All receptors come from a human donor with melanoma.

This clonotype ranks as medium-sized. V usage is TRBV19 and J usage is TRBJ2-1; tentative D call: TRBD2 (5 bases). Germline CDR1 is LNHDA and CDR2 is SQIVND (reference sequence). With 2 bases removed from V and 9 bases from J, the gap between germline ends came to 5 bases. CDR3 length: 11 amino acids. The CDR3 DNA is TGTGCCAGTAGTATAAGCGGTGAGCAGTTCTTC. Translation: CASSISGEQFF.

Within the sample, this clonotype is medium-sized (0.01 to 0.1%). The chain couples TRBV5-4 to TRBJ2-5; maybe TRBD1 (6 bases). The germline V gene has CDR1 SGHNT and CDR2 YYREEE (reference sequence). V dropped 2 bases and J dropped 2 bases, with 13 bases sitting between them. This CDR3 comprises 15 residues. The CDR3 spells CASSLPGQKQETQYF. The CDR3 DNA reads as TGTGCCAGCAGCTTACCGGGACAAAAACAAGAGACCCAGTACTTC.

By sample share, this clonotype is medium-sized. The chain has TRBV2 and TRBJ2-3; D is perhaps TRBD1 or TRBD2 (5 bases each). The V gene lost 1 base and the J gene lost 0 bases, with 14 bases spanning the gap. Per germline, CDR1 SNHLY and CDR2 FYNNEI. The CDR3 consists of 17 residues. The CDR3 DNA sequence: TGTGCCAGCAGTGAAGAGGGGCGGGCGGCTAGCACAGATACGCAGTATTTT. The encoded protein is CASSEEGRAASTDTQYF.

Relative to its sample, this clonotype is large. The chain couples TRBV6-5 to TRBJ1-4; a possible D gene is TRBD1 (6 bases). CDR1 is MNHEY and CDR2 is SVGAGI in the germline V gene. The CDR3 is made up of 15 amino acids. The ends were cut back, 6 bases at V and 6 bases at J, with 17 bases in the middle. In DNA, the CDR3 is TGTGCCAGCAGCCCCGAGGGGGAGGCCGATGAAAAACTGTTTTTT. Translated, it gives CASSPEGEADEKLFF.

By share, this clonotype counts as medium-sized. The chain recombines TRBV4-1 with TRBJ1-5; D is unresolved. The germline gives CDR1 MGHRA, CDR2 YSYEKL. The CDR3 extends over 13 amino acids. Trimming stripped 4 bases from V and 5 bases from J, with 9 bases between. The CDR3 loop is CASSPTQDQPQHF. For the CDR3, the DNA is TGCGCCAGCAGCCCTACCCAGGATCAGCCCCAGCATTTT.